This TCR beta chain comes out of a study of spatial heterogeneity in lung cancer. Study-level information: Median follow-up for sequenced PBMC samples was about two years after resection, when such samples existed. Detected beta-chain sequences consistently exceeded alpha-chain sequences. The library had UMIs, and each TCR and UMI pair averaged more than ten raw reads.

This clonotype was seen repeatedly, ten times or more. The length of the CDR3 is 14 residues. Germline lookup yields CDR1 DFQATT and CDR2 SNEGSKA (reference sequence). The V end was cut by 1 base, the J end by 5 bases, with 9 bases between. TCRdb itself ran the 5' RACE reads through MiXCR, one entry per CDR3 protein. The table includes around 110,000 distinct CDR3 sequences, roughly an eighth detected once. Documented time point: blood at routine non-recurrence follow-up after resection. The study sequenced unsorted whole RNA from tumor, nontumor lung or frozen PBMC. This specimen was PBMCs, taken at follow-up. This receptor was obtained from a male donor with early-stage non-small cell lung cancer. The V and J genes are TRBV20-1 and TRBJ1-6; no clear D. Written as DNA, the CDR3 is TGCAGTGCTAGAGTGTCAGGCGATAATTCACCCCTCCACTTT. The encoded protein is CSARVSGDNSPLHF.